This TCR beta chain was profiled in a study of cytomegalovirus exposure and HLA in healthy donors. Study observations and caveats: Among TCR beta chains, those listed as cytomegalovirus-associated numbered 164.

Details on this clone: Its antigen is as yet unknown.

Trimming took off 1 base at V and 5 bases at J, with 14 bases between the two ends. The CDR3 is made up of 16 amino acids. Per germline, CDR1 MNHEY and CDR2 SMNVEV (reference sequence). In the PCR, 60 Vbeta and 13 Jbeta primers were used. Some clones are missing from TCRdb's copy, which holds only in-frame ones; the method was immunoSEQ multiplex PCR. The profile covers fewer than 120,000 clones, with about three quarters appearing a single time and roughly 2.9% taken by the ten largest. The J gene is TRBJ2-2, the V gene TRBV27; D may be TRBD2 (5 bases). Sequenced input: PBMCs. The origin of this receptor is an older woman in good health and CMV-seropositive. The CDR3: CASSLFGLTGTGELFF. DNA for the CDR3: TGTGCCAGCAGTTTATTTGGACTCACGGGGACCGGGGAGCTGTTTTTT.